This entry describes one T cell receptor beta chain. Different DNA sequences within this sample yield the same CDR3. V lost 3 bases, J lost 4 bases, and 9 bases lay in between. The CDR3 sequence is 13 residues long. Germline CDR1 and CDR2: MNHEY and SVGAGI. The sample belongs to a study of blood T cell repertoires in COVID-19. Study-wide context: Both acute and convalescent COVID-19 samples were obtained from the United States, Italy and Spain. T cells, B-cell-depleted T cells, or PBMCs supplied cDNA or gDNA.

Authors' analysis steps: By means of reference gene primer amplification, nucleated cell counts were estimated. The assay was immunoSEQ multiplex PCR, and TCRdb's table has in-frame clones only and misses some. V, J and clone size are taken as reported in that table, and D and trimming were inferred from the DNA itself. The sample shows approximately 350,000 clones, roughly nine tenths of them seen only once. Source material: peripheral blood. The gene calls are TRBV6-5 and TRBJ1-1; D is unclear. The TCR was taken from a man aged 40-49 years with acute or convalescent COVID-19. The CDR3, as DNA: TGTGCCAGCAGTTATCGGGAGACCACTGAAGCTTTCTTT. Protein product: CASSYRETTEAFF.